Below are 22 T cell receptor beta chains sequenced from a single sample in a study of cytomegalovirus exposure and HLA in healthy donors. PCR was performed using 60 Vbeta and 13 Jbeta primers. Some clones are missing from TCRdb's copy, which holds only in-frame ones; the method was immunoSEQ multiplex PCR. In all, the sample yields about 130,000 clones. The sample was PBMCs. The receptor set was obtained from an older woman in good health and CMV-seronegative.

The chain combines TRBV5-1 with TRBJ1-1; D unresolved. V dropped 0 bases and J dropped 1 base, with 10 bases sitting between them. CDR3 length: 15 amino acids. CDR1 is SGHRS and CDR2 is YFSETQ in the germline V gene. The CDR3 sequence: CASSLEFRRNTEAFF. CDR3 DNA: TGCGCCAGCAGCTTGGAATTTCGTAGGAACACTGAAGCTTTCTTT.

This chain connects TRBV2 to TRBJ1-1; perhaps TRBD1 as D (5 bases). V was trimmed by 2 bases and J by 5 bases, leaving 15 bases between them. Looked up from germline, CDR1 is SNHLY and CDR2 is FYNNEI. The CDR3 extends over 15 amino acids. CDR3 bases: TGTGCCAGCAGTGAATACCCAGGGAAGGAGACTGAAGCTTTCTTT. It is translated as CASSEYPGKETEAFF.

This sequence joins TRBV5-6 and TRBJ2-3; D not certain. CDR1 and CDR2 (germline): SGHDT, YYEEEE. The CDR3 spans 11 residues. With 1 base removed from V and 11 bases from J, the gap between germline ends came to 8 bases. In DNA, the CDR3 is TGTGCCAGCAGCTTGTCGGTAAAGCAGTATTTT. It encodes CASSLSVKQYF. Full variable domain (outside the CDR3, taken from reference TRBV5-6 and TRBJ2-3): DAGVTQSPTHLIKTRGQQVTLRCSPKSGHDTVSWYQQALGQGPQFIFQYYEEEERQRGNFPDRFSGHQFPNYSSELNVNALLLGDSALYLCASSLSVKQYFGPGTRLTVL.

The chain employs TRBV18 and TRBJ2-7; D is unclear. The CDR3 is 14 residues long. V shed 2 bases and J shed 2 bases, with 10 bases lying between them. Germline values: CDR1 KGHSH, CDR2 LQKENI. The CDR3 protein is CASSPVQQTYEQYF. Written as DNA, the CDR3 is TGTGCCAGCTCACCAGTCCAACAGACCTACGAGCAGTACTTC.

The chain employs TRBV9 and TRBJ2-2, with a possible D match to TRBD2 (6 bases). CDR1 is SGDLS and CDR2 is YYNGEE in the germline V gene. The CDR3 runs to 16 residues. Trimming took off 5 bases at V and 0 bases at J, with 14 bases between the two ends. The DNA of the CDR3 is TGTGCCAGCAGTACCGGAGGGCTGGCGAACACCGGGGAGCTGTTTTTT. This translates into CASSTGGLANTGELFF.

This chain links TRBV4-1 with TRBJ2-2; 8 bases match TRBD1. Trimming removed 0 bases from V and 5 bases from J; junction bases left unmatched: 11. CDR1 MGHRA and CDR2 YSYEKL come from the germline V gene. The CDR3 contains 18 residues. CDR3 DNA sequence: TGCGCCAGCAGCCAAGATTTAACGCAGGGGGCTTGGACCGGGGAGCTGTTTTTT. Residues: CASSQDLTQGAWTGELFF.

This chain links TRBV7-2 with TRBJ2-1; 9 nucleotides match TRBD2. The CDR3 spans 16 residues. The germline V gene encodes CDR1 SGHTA and CDR2 FQGNSA. V lost 3 bases to trimming and J lost 4 bases; unmatched junction nucleotides: 7. For the CDR3, the DNA is TGTGCCAGCAGCTTGACTAGCGGAAGTCCTTACAATGAGCAGTTCTTC. Encoded protein: CASSLTSGSPYNEQFF.

The V call is TRBV2, the J call TRBJ1-4; 7 nucleotides align to TRBD1. V lost 7 bases to trimming and J lost 0 bases; unmatched junction nucleotides: 5. CDR3 length: 15 residues. The germline gives CDR1 SNHLY, CDR2 FYNNEI. As DNA, the CDR3 is TGTGCCAGCATGGGACAGCTTGCAACTAATGAAAAACTGTTTTTT. It codes for CASMGQLATNEKLFF.

V and J are TRBV5-1 and TRBJ2-1; a possible D gene is TRBD2 (6 bases). Trimming took off 1 base at V and 8 bases at J, with 16 bases between the two ends. Germline CDR1 reads SGHRS; CDR2 reads YFSETQ. CDR3 size: 15 residues. Here the CDR3 reads CASSLSLAQWDEQFF. The DNA of the CDR3 is TGCGCCAGCAGCTTGTCACTAGCCCAGTGGGATGAGCAGTTCTTC.

The rearrangement links TRBV7-3 to TRBJ2-5; the match to TRBD1 covers 7 bases. Germline V lookup: CDR1 SGHTA, CDR2 FQGTGA. The V and J ends lost 0 bases and 0 bases, in that order; junction bases with no gene match: 4. CDR3 size: 16 residues. The CDR3 sequence: CASSLTAGGNQETQYF. CDR3 coding DNA: TGTGCCAGCAGCTTAACGGCAGGGGGAAACCAAGAGACCCAGTACTTC.

The genes are TRBV23-1 and TRBJ1-2; the D gene is possibly TRBD1 (6 bases). TRBV23-1 is an ORF; its function is uncertain. The CDR3 runs 17 residues. The germline V and J ends were trimmed by 4 bases and 4 bases, with 22 bases remaining between them. The CDR3 nucleotides read TGCGCCAGCAGTCCTCACGCTACCACTGGACAGTCCTATGGCTACACCTTC. Protein sequence: CASSPHATTGQSYGYTF.

J is TRBJ1-2 and V is TRBV2; 8 bases are a match to TRBD1. CDR1 SNHLY and CDR2 FYNNEI come from the germline V gene. The CDR3 has 12 amino acids. The V gene end was trimmed by 5 bases and the J gene end by 12 bases; junction bases not matched to a gene: 8. Here the CDR3 DNA reads TGTGCCAGCAGTCCGACAGGGGCCGAACACACCTTC. This sequence encodes CASSPTGAEHTF.

V usage is TRBV6-1 and J usage is TRBJ1-1; TRBD1 matches 7 bases. Germline trimming cut 5 bases from V and 1 base from J; bases unmatched to any gene: 4. The CDR3 is made up of 14 amino acids. Germline assignment: CDR1 MNHNS and CDR2 SASEGT. The CDR3 sequence is CASSKQGQNTEAFF. DNA of the CDR3: TGTGCCAGCAGTAAACAGGGGCAGAACACTGAAGCTTTCTTT.

The chain employs TRBV2 and TRBJ1-3; TRBD1 matches 8 bases. Germline V gene lookup returns CDR1 SNHLY and CDR2 FYNNEI. The CDR3 runs 13 residues. V lost 7 bases to trimming and J lost 4 bases; unmatched junction nucleotides: 3. CDR3 region: CASNGQGGNTIYF. The DNA for the CDR3 is TGTGCCAGCAACGGACAGGGAGGAAACACCATATATTTT.

The CDR3 reads CASSLGQDSQYF. The DNA of the CDR3 is TGTGCCAGCAGCTTGGGGCAGGATTCGCAGTATTTT. This sequence joins TRBV5-4 and TRBJ2-3; no definite D call. This CDR3 region has 12 residues. In germline, CDR1 is SGHNT, CDR2 YYREEE (reference sequence). V lost 0 bases and J 10 bases, leaving 9 bases between the germline ends. The full variable domain, with the rest looked up from reference TRBV5-4 and TRBJ2-3, is ETGVTQSPTHLIKTRGQQVTLRCSSQSGHNTVSWYQQALGQGPQFIFQYYREEENGRGNFPPRFSGLQFPNYSSELNVNALELDDSALYLCASSLGQDSQYFGPGTRLTVL.

The V and J genes are TRBV2 and TRBJ2-2; TRBD2 might be the D (5 bases). CDR1 is SNHLY and CDR2 is FYNNEI in the germline V gene. The CDR3 spans 13 residues. The V end lost 7 bases, the J end lost 7 bases, and 13 bases lay between the germline ends. CDR3 sequence reads: CASKGEVVGELFF. In DNA, the CDR3 is TGTGCCAGCAAGGGAGAAGTAGTCGGGGAGCTGTTTTTT.

The rearrangement joins TRBV28 to TRBJ1-3; 7 bases agree with TRBD1. The CDR3 is made up of 16 amino acids. The germline gives CDR1 MDHEN, CDR2 SYDVKM. The ends lost 4 bases at V and 1 base at J; junction bases unmatched: 7. The CDR3 coding sequence is TGTGCCAGCAGTTCCCACGGGACAGAGTCTGGAAACACCATATATTTT. This sequence encodes CASSSHGTESGNTIYF.

V usage is TRBV4-2 and J usage is TRBJ1-3, with 9 bases lining up with TRBD1. The V gene's germline CDR1 is LGHNA and CDR2 YNFKEQ. J lost 1 base, V lost 3 bases, and 4 bases had no gene match. This CDR3 contains 16 residues. CDR3 in amino acids: CASSQDRGRSGNTIYF. The CDR3 DNA reads as TGTGCCAGCAGCCAGGACAGGGGTCGGTCTGGAAACACCATATATTTT.

This chain joins TRBV7-3 and TRBJ2-5; 8 bases are shared with TRBD1. CDR3 length equals 17 residues. Germline V gene lookup returns CDR1 SGHTA and CDR2 FQGTGA. Losses at the gene ends were 2 bases for V and 4 bases for J; bases not matched to a gene: 12. This chain's CDR3 is CASSLGPGQGLGETQYF. CDR3 coding DNA: TGTGCCAGCAGCTTAGGGCCAGGACAGGGTTTGGGAGAGACCCAGTACTTC.

The rearrangement links TRBV7-8 to TRBJ1-5; D is possibly TRBD1 (5 bases). Trimming left V 0 bases short and J 0 bases short, with 12 bases between. Germline V lookup: CDR1 SGHVS, CDR2 FQNEAQ. There are 17 residues in the CDR3. DNA for the CDR3: TGTGCCAGCAGCTTAGCCAGGGTAGGTGGTAGCAATCAGCCCCAGCATTTT. It codes for CASSLARVGGSNQPQHF.

This rearrangement joins TRBV6-5 to TRBJ1-6; maybe TRBD1 (5 bases). CDR1 and CDR2 (germline): MNHEY, SVGAGI. There are 15 residues in the CDR3. V gave up 0 bases and J gave up 10 bases, with 13 bases separating them. In DNA form, the CDR3 reads TGTGCCAGCAGTTACTCAGCGGGGGTTAGCTCACCCCTCCACTTT. Its translation is CASSYSAGVSSPLHF.

The V call is TRBV19, the J call TRBJ1-5, with a possible D match to TRBD1 (6 bases). V lost 6 bases and J lost 2, with 20 bases in between. Germline CDR1 is LNHDA and CDR2 is SQIVND (reference sequence). This CDR3 comprises 17 residues. CDR3 DNA: TGTGCCAGTAGCCTCCGAGGGGGGGCAGGGGGCAATCAGCCCCAGCATTTT. Translating gives CASSLRGGAGGNQPQHF.